These 9 T cell receptor beta chains came from one sample sequenced in a study of neurological immune-mediated disorders. TCRdb reprocessed the 5' RACE reads via MiXCR and lists one record per CDR3 protein. The sample has about 76,000 distinct CDR3 sequences; 15% to 20% are singletons. The sample comprised PBMCs. Receptor source: a woman in her forties in good health.

Many counts were recorded for this clonotype. The chain links TRBV4-3 to TRBJ2-1; 7 positions match TRBD1. The V and J ends lost 3 bases and 8 bases, in that order; junction bases with no gene match: 7. This CDR3 contains 14 residues. The germline gives CDR1 LGHNA, CDR2 YSLEER. This chain's CDR3 is CASSHNRGTHEQFF. Here the CDR3 DNA reads TGCGCCAGCAGCCATAACAGGGGCACCCATGAGCAGTTCTTC.

This clonotype was counted ten times or more. The V and J genes are TRBV10-3 and TRBJ2-2; TRBD1 might be the D (5 bases). Germline V gene sequence: CDR1 ENHRY, CDR2 SYGVKD. The CDR3 covers 16 residues. Trimming removed 2 bases at V and 0 bases at J, with 10 bases between. CDR3 nucleotide sequence: TGTGCCATCAGTGAGGACAGCGTCACGAACACCGGGGAGCTGTTTTTT. This gives the protein CAISEDSVTNTGELFF.

This clonotype has a count of ten or more. V and J are TRBV5-1 and TRBJ2-7, with 13 positions matching TRBD2. The CDR3 length is 17 residues. With V trimmed by 6 bases and J by 6 bases, 15 bases remained unmatched. The germline gives CDR1 SGHRS, CDR2 YFSETQ. This CDR3 reads CASTPRTSGGLQGEQYF. CDR3 sequence (DNA): TGCGCCAGCACCCCCCGGACTAGCGGGGGCCTCCAGGGCGAGCAGTACTTC.

The V gene is TRBV12-3 or TRBV12-4, the J gene TRBJ1-2, with 8 bases aligning to TRBD1. The CDR3 consists of 14 residues. The V and J ends lost 6 bases and 5 bases, in that order; junction bases with no gene match: 8. CDR3 protein: CASSARGQGYGYTF. The CDR3 DNA reads TGTGCCAGCAGCGCCAGGGGGCAGGGTTATGGCTACACCTTC.

The table lists this clonotype with many counts. The rearrangement uses TRBV5-1 and TRBJ2-5, with a possible D match to TRBD1 (5 bases). With 3 bases removed from V and 2 bases from J, the gap between germline ends came to 17 bases. This CDR3 region has 16 residues. The germline gives CDR1 SGHRS, CDR2 YFSETQ. As DNA, the CDR3 is TGCGCCAGCAGCTCTATTCCGACAGAATCTCAAGAGACCCAGTACTTC. Translation: CASSSIPTESQETQYF.

This clonotype has at least ten counts. CDR3 DNA sequence: TGTGCCAGCAGCCAAGACCAGCGGGGGGACGAGCAGTACTTC. Encoded protein: CASSQDQRGDEQYF. The chain is built from TRBV3-1 and TRBJ2-7; 9 bases fit TRBD2. The CDR3 is 14 residues long. The ends lost 0 bases at V and 5 bases at J; junction bases unmatched: 2. Germline V gene sequence: CDR1 LGHDT, CDR2 YNNKEL (reference sequence).

This clonotype was observed at least ten times. The chain employs TRBV5-1 and TRBJ1-4, with D unresolved. Trimming shortened V by 5 bases and J by 4 bases, and 9 bases separated the two germline ends. Germline V gene data show CDR1 as SGHRS and CDR2 as YFSETQ. The CDR3 covers 13 residues. The CDR3 region has the DNA TGCGCCAGCAGACCGGGCCTTAATGAAAAACTGTTTTTT. This translates into CASRPGLNEKLFF.

The V and J genes are TRBV9 and TRBJ2-3; no clear D. This CDR3 spans 14 amino acids. Germline CDR1 SGDLS, CDR2 YYNGEE. Trimming stripped 0 bases from V and 2 bases from J, with 7 bases between. CDR3 in DNA: TGTGCCAGCAGCGTAGGCAGTTACACAGATACGCAGTATTTT. It translates to CASSVGSYTDTQYF.

This clonotype was seen many times. The chain employs TRBV6-6 and TRBJ2-5; TRBD2 agrees at 11 bases. There are 15 residues in the CDR3. Germline assignment: CDR1 MNHNY and CDR2 SVGAGI (reference sequence). V shed 6 bases and J 2 bases; nucleotides not matched to a gene: 5. CDR3 residues: CASSTLAGEQETQYF. For the CDR3, the DNA is TGTGCCAGCAGCACACTAGCGGGGGAACAAGAGACCCAGTACTTC.